These 20 T cell receptor beta chains were sequenced from one sample in a study of CD8 T cells in Susac syndrome. It was with random hexamers that about 0.45 to 1 ug RNA was reverse transcribed. TCRdb used MiXCR to reprocess the immunoSEQ multiplex PCR reads, holding one entry per CDR3 protein. This table has 150,000 or so distinct CDR3 sequences, 92% appearing once. Sequencing was performed on CD4+ T cells from PBMCs. The receptors stem from a human donor in good health.

The gene calls are TRBV2 and TRBJ2-7; D may correspond to TRBD1 or TRBD2 (5 bases each). This CDR3 region has 14 residues. Germline lookup yields CDR1 SNHLY and CDR2 FYNNEI. Trimming removed 3 bases from V and 7 bases from J, with 16 bases in between. This CDR3 is CASSDQGDAFEQYF. For the CDR3, the DNA is TGTGCCAGCAGTGATCAAGGGGACGCCTTTGAGCAGTACTTC.

The J gene is TRBJ1-5, the V gene TRBV9; D is ambiguous. V was trimmed by 4 bases and J by 0 bases, leaving 11 bases between them. The CDR3 is 15 residues long. Germline lookup yields CDR1 SGDLS and CDR2 YYNGEE. Written as DNA, the CDR3 is TGTGCCAGCAGCCCGACCGCGTATAGCAATCAGCCCCAGCATTTT. Encoded protein: CASSPTAYSNQPQHF.

V gene TRBV6-6 combines with J gene TRBJ2-7; 7 bases are shared with TRBD1. The CDR3 sequence is 13 residues long. CDR1 is MNHNY and CDR2 is SVGAGI in the germline V gene (reference sequence). The trim removed 7 bases at V and 2 bases at J, leaving 5 bases unmatched. The CDR3 DNA reads TGTGCCAGCAATAACGACAGGGCCTACGAGCAGTACTTC. It encodes CASNNDRAYEQYF.

The rearrangement uses TRBV10-1 and TRBJ2-7, with TRBD1 matching over 7 bases. The CDR3 is 13 amino acids. Germline trimming cut 7 bases from V and 5 bases from J; bases unmatched to any gene: 8. Germline assignment: CDR1 WNHNN and CDR2 SYGVQD (reference sequence). The CDR3 DNA sequence: TGCGCCAGCATGAGACAGGGTTCCAACGAGCAGTACTTC. It yields the protein CASMRQGSNEQYF.

V is TRBV7-2 and J is TRBJ2-7; 9 bases line up with TRBD2. Germline assignment: CDR1 SGHTA and CDR2 FQGNSA. Losses at the gene ends were 5 bases for V and 1 base for J; bases not matched to a gene: 9. There are 16 residues in the CDR3. Written as DNA, the CDR3 is TGTGCCAGCAGCCGTAGCCAACTAGCGGGTTCCTACGAGCAGTACTTC. Amino acids: CASSRSQLAGSYEQYF.

The chain carries TRBV27 and TRBJ2-7; TRBD1 matches 7 bases. Looked up from germline, CDR1 is MNHEY and CDR2 is SMNVEV (reference sequence). The CDR3 consists of 14 residues. The V gene end was trimmed by 4 bases and the J gene end by 2 bases; junction bases not matched to a gene: 5. CDR3 in amino acids: CASSWGDRAYEQYF. CDR3 nucleotides: TGTGCCAGCAGTTGGGGAGACAGGGCCTACGAGCAGTACTTC.

In nucleotides, the CDR3 is TGTGCCTGGAGTGTGATCCCTGATAGGGAGACCCAGTACTTC. Translating it yields CAWSVIPDRETQYF. The gene calls are TRBV30 and TRBJ2-5; D not certain. CDR1 and CDR2 from the germline V gene are GTSNPN and SVGIG (reference sequence). This CDR3 is built from 14 residues. V lost 0 bases to trimming and J lost 5 bases, with 13 bases between them.

V usage is TRBV18 and J usage is TRBJ2-7, with TRBD1 as a possible D gene (5 bases). Trimming removed 3 bases at V and 6 bases at J, with 15 bases between. This CDR3 is 14 amino acids long. Germline lookup yields CDR1 KGHSH and CDR2 LQKENI. The chain's CDR3 is CASSPTDRALEQYF. CDR3 bases: TGTGCCAGCTCACCCACCGACAGAGCTCTCGAGCAGTACTTC.

This chain links TRBV19 with TRBJ2-7; D is possibly TRBD1 or TRBD2 (5 bases each). Germline V CDR1 and CDR2: LNHDA, SQIVND (reference sequence). V lost 5 bases and J 6 bases, leaving 14 bases between the germline ends. The CDR3 spans 13 residues. The CDR3 region is CASSRQLRGEQYF. The CDR3 DNA reads TGTGCCAGTAGTCGACAGCTTCGGGGCGAGCAGTACTTC. Full variable domain (outside the CDR3, taken from reference TRBV19 and TRBJ2-7): DGGITQSPKYLFRKEGQNVTLSCEQNLNHDAMYWYRQDPGQGLRLIYYSQIVNDFQKGDIAEGYSVSREKKESFPLTVTSAQKNPTAFYLCASSRQLRGEQYFGPGTRLTVT.

The chain couples TRBV29-1 to TRBJ2-3; 12 nucleotides align to TRBD2. The CDR3 runs to 16 residues. V trimming: 1 base; J trimming: 5 bases; junction bases outside the gene matches: 7. Germline V gene sequence: CDR1 SQVTM, CDR2 ANQGSEA. CDR3 bases: TGCAGCGTTGAAGGTGGGCTAGCGGGAGGGGGAGATACGCAGTATTTT. As protein: CSVEGGLAGGGDTQYF.

The chain couples TRBV29-1 to TRBJ1-1; D is ambiguous. Germline lookup yields CDR1 SQVTM and CDR2 ANQGSEA. The CDR3 is 13 amino acids. Trimming cost V 3 bases and J 10 bases, with 18 bases left between them. CDR3 protein: CSVDSPLVKIAFF. In nucleotides, the CDR3 is TGCAGCGTTGATTCCCCACTTGTCAAAATAGCTTTCTTT.

J is TRBJ2-5 and V is TRBV2, with 8 nucleotides matching TRBD1. CDR3 length: 15 amino acids. The germline V gene encodes CDR1 SNHLY and CDR2 FYNNEI. V lost 5 bases, J lost 5 bases, and 10 bases stayed unmatched. Here the CDR3 reads CASSFDRGLRETQYF. The CDR3 DNA sequence: TGTGCCAGCAGTTTTGACAGGGGCCTAAGGGAGACCCAGTACTTC.

The rearrangement joins TRBV7-2 to TRBJ1-2; D is uncertain. Germline CDR1 SGHTA, CDR2 FQGNSA. CDR3 length: 13 residues. Trimming cost V 6 bases and J 3 bases, with 11 bases left between them. The CDR3 reads CASSSESYYGYTF. As DNA, the CDR3 is TGTGCCAGCAGTTCTGAAAGCTACTATGGCTACACCTTC.

The CDR3 loop reads CASSYTETGELFF. In DNA, the CDR3 is TGTGCCAGCAGTTACACTGAGACCGGGGAGCTGTTTTTT. The V gene is TRBV6-2 or TRBV6-3, the J gene TRBJ2-2; D remains ambiguous. CDR1 is MNHEY, CDR2 SVGEGT, per germline. V was shortened by 2 bases and J by 5 bases, with 6 bases between the two germline ends. This CDR3 comprises 13 residues.

The chain is built from TRBV4-1 and TRBJ2-2; 7 nucleotides agree with TRBD2. The CDR3 is made up of 17 amino acids. Unmatched junction bases numbered 10, after V lost 2 bases and J lost 4 bases. Germline V gives CDR1 MGHRA, CDR2 YSYEKL. The CDR3 is CASSQSRTRRGTGELFF. The CDR3 DNA reads TGCGCCAGCAGCCAAAGTCGGACTAGACGAGGCACCGGGGAGCTGTTTTTT.

This chain uses TRBV20-1 with TRBJ1-1; D unresolved. V lost 6 bases and J lost 4, with 12 bases in between. CDR1 is DFQATT and CDR2 is SNEGSKA in the germline V gene (reference sequence). This CDR3 comprises 12 residues. Written as DNA, the CDR3 is TGCAGTGCCCTCCCTCGGGGCACTGAAGCTTTCTTT. Translated: CSALPRGTEAFF.

The chain employs TRBV7-2 and TRBJ2-2, with a tentative D call TRBD2 (6 bases). The CDR3 is 13 residues long. V lost 4 bases to trimming and J lost 6 bases, with 9 bases between them. Germline V CDR1 and CDR2: SGHTA, FQGNSA. In nucleotides, the CDR3 is TGTGCCAGCAGCTGGGCTAGCGCCGGGGAGCTGTTTTTT. The encoded protein is CASSWASAGELFF.

V gene TRBV7-3 combines with J gene TRBJ2-2, with D maybe TRBD2 (5 bases). The germline gives CDR1 SGHTA, CDR2 FQGTGA. V lost 1 base, J lost 6 bases, and 9 bases lay in between. There are 14 residues in the CDR3. In DNA, the CDR3 is TGTGCCAGCAGCTTAATGGACGGGGCCGGGGAGCTGTTTTTT. Its translation is CASSLMDGAGELFF.

This chain connects TRBV6-5 to TRBJ1-1; the D is unclear. With 2 bases removed from V and 3 bases from J, the gap between germline ends came to 7 bases. The CDR3 extends over 13 amino acids. Germline-derived CDR1 and CDR2 are MNHEY and SVGAGI. CDR3 bases: TGTGCCAGCAGTTACAGGGCTGACACTGAAGCTTTCTTT. Residues: CASSYRADTEAFF.

The chain is built from TRBV7-2 and TRBJ1-1; a weak D match, TRBD1 (6 bases). The CDR3 covers 17 residues. Germline values: CDR1 SGHTA, CDR2 FQGNSA. V was cut by 2 bases and J by 0 bases, with 16 bases left in between. As DNA, the CDR3 is TGTGCCAGCAGCTTAAGAGTAGGACAGACCTTGAACACTGAAGCTTTCTTT. Translating it yields CASSLRVGQTLNTEAFF.